This entry lists 27 T cell receptor beta chains sequenced from one sample in a study of shared clonotypes between healthy human individuals. Libraries were prepared by immunoSEQ multiplex PCR; TCRdb keeps only in-frame clonotypes and omits some of them. Of about 490,000 clones in the sample, 70% to 80% were seen once. Sequences were obtained from PBMCs. These receptors came from a woman aged 40 to 50 in good health. Some clones in this sample may be carry-over from other donors' samples.

Turning to this clone: A read error likely explains this, since a far larger clone differs by one base. The J gene is TRBJ2-2, the V gene TRBV30; D is possibly TRBD1 or TRBD2 (6 bases each). The germline CDR1 and CDR2 sequences are GTSNPN and SVGIG (reference sequence). The V and J ends lost 4 bases and 5 bases respectively, with 17 bases between them. This CDR3 has 15 residues. CDR3 sequence: CAWKSAGEDTGELFF. Written as DNA, the CDR3 is TGTGCCTGGAAGAGTGCAGGGGAGGATACCGGGGAGCTGTTTTTT.

This chain links TRBV5-1 with TRBJ2-1; 9 nucleotides agree with TRBD1. CDR1 is SGHRS, CDR2 YFSETQ, per germline. The J segment lost 8 bases and the V segment lost 5 bases, leaving 11 bases of the junction unmatched. The CDR3 runs to 15 residues. CDR3 amino acids: CASSVPGTGLHEQFF. In DNA form, the CDR3 reads TGCGCCAGCAGTGTCCCCGGGACAGGGCTCCATGAGCAGTTCTTC. Supplemented by reference TRBV5-1 and TRBJ2-1, the full variable domain reads KAGVTQTPRYLIKTRGQQVTLSCSPISGHRSVSWYQQTPGQGLQFLFEYFSETQRNKGNFPGRFSGRQFSNSRSEMNVSTLELGDSALYLCASSVPGTGLHEQFFGPGTRLTVL.

The chain recombines TRBV29-1 with TRBJ1-2; 7 positions agree with TRBD1. CDR3 size: 14 residues. CDR1 SQVTM and CDR2 ANQGSEA come from the germline V gene. V gave up 6 bases and J gave up 4 bases; unmatched junction bases: 11. Here the CDR3 reads CSVRIRGNGYGYTF. The CDR3 DNA sequence: TGCAGCGTCCGAATCAGGGGGAACGGCTATGGCTACACCTTC.

The V call is TRBV18, the J call TRBJ2-3; TRBD1 matches 11 bases. CDR1 is KGHSH and CDR2 is LQKENI in the germline V gene. The CDR3 consists of 17 residues. J gave up 2 bases and V 6 bases, and 10 bases lay outside the gene matches. The CDR3 here is CASSRSGTGGSTDTQYF. CDR3 nucleotides: TGTGCCAGCTCGCGTTCCGGGACAGGGGGATCCACAGATACGCAGTATTTT. Full variable domain (remainder filled in from reference TRBV18 and TRBJ2-3): NAGVMQNPRHLVRRRGQEARLRCSPMKGHSHVYWYRQLPEEGLKFMVYLQKENIIDESGMPKERFSAEFPKEGPSILRIQQVVRGDSAAYFCASSRSGTGGSTDTQYFGPGTRLTVL.

CDR3 nucleotides: TGTGCCTGGAGTCCCCGGGTGGAGATTCCCCTCCACTTT. Protein sequence: CAWSPRVEIPLHF. J is TRBJ1-6 and V is TRBV30; the D is unclear. CDR1 and CDR2 (germline): GTSNPN, SVGIG (reference sequence). The CDR3 loop spans 13 amino acids. Trimming took 2 bases from V and 13 from J, leaving 15 bases between them.

The rearrangement joins TRBV27 to TRBJ2-1, with D perhaps TRBD2 (5 bases). The CDR3 runs 15 residues. Germline CDR1 reads MNHEY; CDR2 reads SMNVEV (reference sequence). V lost 6 bases to trimming and J lost 3 bases, with 15 bases between them. CDR3 in amino acids: CASSRGSPIYNEQFF. The CDR3 DNA is TGTGCCAGCAGCCGAGGGTCGCCCATCTACAATGAGCAGTTCTTC.

This chain joins TRBV5-6 and TRBJ2-1; 9 nucleotides align to TRBD1. CDR3 length: 15 residues. V lost 2 bases and J lost 6; bases outside the gene matches: 6. Germline V gives CDR1 SGHDT, CDR2 YYEEEE. This CDR3 reads CASSFNRGRTNEQFF. The CDR3, as DNA: TGTGCCAGCAGCTTTAACAGGGGGCGTACCAATGAGCAGTTCTTC.

This clone was counted a single time. V and J are TRBV5-1 and TRBJ2-3, with 7 positions matching TRBD1. Germline CDR1 is SGHRS and CDR2 is YFSETQ. Trimming took 2 bases from V and 3 from J; bases not matched to a gene: 9. The CDR3 contains 16 residues. CDR3 sequence: CASSFIWTGGTDTQYF. The CDR3 nucleotides read TGCGCCAGCAGCTTTATCTGGACAGGAGGTACAGATACGCAGTATTTT.

Comments on this clone: Germline and junction disagree at one end, which may indicate a read error. This sample also contains other DNA sequences that code for the same CDR3. The chain has TRBV6-1 and TRBJ2-1; tentative D call: TRBD1 (7 bases). CDR1 is MNHNS and CDR2 is SASEGT in the germline V gene. The CDR3 has 14 residues. Here the CDR3 DNA reads TGCGCCAGCAGAGAAGCAGGGGGGTGGAATGAGCAGTTCTTC. As protein: CASREAGGWNEQFF.

The rearrangement links TRBV9 to TRBJ1-3; D possibly corresponds to TRBD1 (6 bases). The CDR3 totals 16 residues. Trimming removed 4 bases at V and 0 bases at J, with 14 bases between. Germline CDR1 is SGDLS and CDR2 is YYNGEE. CDR3 coding DNA: TGTGCCAGCAGCCTCCGCAGGGGCGACTCTGGAAACACCATATATTTT. It is translated as CASSLRRGDSGNTIYF.

The J gene is TRBJ2-7, the V gene TRBV7-3; TRBD1 matches 8 bases. The V gene's germline CDR1 is SGHTA and CDR2 FQGTGA. Losses at the gene ends were 4 bases for V and 6 bases for J; bases not matched to a gene: 5. The CDR3 has 13 residues. The CDR3 loop is CASSSRTGSEQYF. The CDR3 region has the DNA TGTGCCAGCAGCTCTCGGACAGGGAGCGAGCAGTACTTC. Looking up the rest from reference TRBV7-3 and TRBJ2-7 gives the full variable domain: GAGVSQTPSNKVTEKGKYVELRCDPISGHTALYWYRQSLGQGPEFLIYFQGTGAADDSGLPNDRFFAVRPEGSVSTLKIQRTERGDSAVYLCASSSRTGSEQYFGPGTRLTVT.

The rearrangement joins TRBV27 to TRBJ2-1; 8 nucleotides match TRBD2. The CDR3 consists of 13 residues. The germline CDR1 and CDR2 sequences are MNHEY and SMNVEV (reference sequence). V lost 6 bases and J lost 5; bases outside the gene matches: 3. The CDR3 protein is CASRTSADNEQFF. The CDR3, as DNA: TGTGCCAGCAGGACTAGCGCCGACAATGAGCAGTTCTTC.

The chain couples TRBV19 to TRBJ2-6, with D perhaps TRBD2 (5 bases). In germline, CDR1 is LNHDA, CDR2 SQIVND (reference sequence). The CDR3 runs to 16 residues. V was clipped by 0 bases and J by 1 base, with 7 bases between them. Here the CDR3 DNA reads TGTGCCAGTAGTATAGATGGAGGATCTGGGGCCAACGTCCTGACTTTC. Translating gives CASSIDGGSGANVLTF.

In the case of this clone: A much more abundant neighbour one base away suggests this may be a read error. This sample also contains other DNA sequences that code for the same CDR3. The gene calls are TRBV7-2 and TRBJ2-3; D is unresolved. Germline assignment: CDR1 SGHTA and CDR2 FQGNSA. This CDR3 comprises 13 residues. V was pared by 1 base and J by 0 bases, with 2 bases between. The CDR3 coding sequence is TGTGCCAGCAGCTTAGGGAGCACAGATACGCAGTATTTT. It codes for CASSLGSTDTQYF.

This chain connects TRBV28 to TRBJ2-7; TRBD1 matches 8 bases. Trimming removed 3 bases from V and 1 base from J; junction bases left unmatched: 2. CDR1 is MDHEN and CDR2 is SYDVKM in the germline V gene. The CDR3 is made up of 14 amino acids. The CDR3 DNA is TGTGCCAGCAGTTTTGGGGACAGGTCCTACGAGCAGTACTTC. Encoded protein: CASSFGDRSYEQYF. Looking up the rest from reference TRBV28 and TRBJ2-7 gives the full variable domain: DVKVTQSSRYLVKRTGEKVFLECVQDMDHENMFWYRQDPGLGLRLIYFSYDVKMKEKGDIPEGYSVSREKKERFSLILESASTNQTSMYLCASSFGDRSYEQYFGPGTRLTVT.

This clone has a single count. The CDR3 sequence is CASSLNPGAGSTDTQYF. CDR3 nucleotides: TGTGCCAGCAGCTTAAATCCCGGGGCGGGAAGCACAGATACGCAGTATTTT. The genes are TRBV7-3 and TRBJ2-3; TRBD2 might be the D (6 bases). Trimming removed 1 base from V and 0 bases from J, with 14 bases in between. In germline, CDR1 is SGHTA, CDR2 FQGTGA. CDR3 length equals 17 residues.

The J gene is TRBJ2-5, the V gene TRBV4-2, with D perhaps TRBD1 (5 bases). The assigned J gene may be wrong: the sequence end matches TRBJ2-7 better. The CDR3 length is 15 residues. Germline assignment: CDR1 LGHNA and CDR2 YNFKEQ. Here the CDR3 reads CASSLRVRTPYEQYF. CDR3 DNA: TGTGCCAGCAGTCTTCGAGTCAGGACACCCTACGAGCAGTACTTC.

The V and J genes are TRBV9 and TRBJ1-4; no firm D call. The CDR3 runs 13 residues. The V end lost 3 bases, the J end lost 6 bases, and 9 bases lay between the germline ends. CDR1 and CDR2 (germline): SGDLS, YYNGEE. CDR3 bases: TGTGCCAGCAGCGCCGACGGGGATGAAAAACTGTTTTTT. Protein sequence: CASSADGDEKLFF.

This clone was seen more than once but under ten times. The sample has other DNA sequences that encode this CDR3 too. This chain joins TRBV27 and TRBJ2-5, with 14 positions matching TRBD2. The CDR3 sequence is 15 residues long. V gave up 5 bases and J gave up 4 bases; unmatched junction bases: 3. Per the germline V gene, CDR1 is MNHEY and CDR2 is SMNVEV (reference sequence). CDR3 coding DNA: TGTGCCAGCAGTCTAGGGACTAGCGGGAGAGAGACCCAGTACTTC. It yields the protein CASSLGTSGRETQYF.

This chain uses TRBV14 with TRBJ2-3; D is perhaps TRBD1 (5 bases). The CDR3 is 21 residues long. The V end was cut by 3 bases, the J end by 0 bases, with 28 bases between. Germline V gene sequence: CDR1 SGHDN, CDR2 FVKESK. CDR3 sequence reads: CASSHLPGSLGRSPSTDTQYF. The CDR3 region has the DNA TGTGCCAGCAGCCATCTACCGGGCTCTTTGGGGCGGTCGCCTAGCACAGATACGCAGTATTTT.

V gene TRBV11-2 combines with J gene TRBJ2-7; perhaps TRBD2 as D (6 bases). The germline V gene encodes CDR1 SGHAT and CDR2 FQNNGV. The germline V and J ends were trimmed by 1 base and 3 bases, with 22 bases remaining between them. The CDR3 extends over 18 amino acids. The CDR3 bases are TGTGCCAGCAGCTTAGTCGGTACGGGCGGGATGGGGAACTACGAGCAGTACTTC. Protein sequence: CASSLVGTGGMGNYEQYF.

The V gene is TRBV7-9, the J gene TRBJ2-1; a possible D gene is TRBD1 (5 bases). The CDR3 runs 13 residues. Trimming took 4 bases from V and 7 from J, leaving 11 bases between them. The germline gives CDR1 SEHNR, CDR2 FQNEAQ (reference sequence). Here the CDR3 DNA reads TGTGCCAGCAGCTCGAACCAGGGAAATGAGCAGTTCTTC. It yields the protein CASSSNQGNEQFF.

This chain connects TRBV2 to TRBJ2-7; possibly TRBD1 or TRBD2 for D (6 bases each). The V gene's germline CDR1 is SNHLY and CDR2 FYNNEI. This CDR3 is built from 15 residues. Trimming pared 2 bases from V and 2 bases from J, leaving 13 bases between. CDR3 in amino acids: CASSERGSGPYEQYF. As DNA, the CDR3 is TGTGCCAGCAGTGAAAGGGGGAGCGGGCCCTACGAGCAGTACTTC.

This clone was counted many times. This sequence joins TRBV7-9 and TRBJ2-1; D perhaps matches TRBD1 (6 bases). V gave up 4 bases and J gave up 5 bases, with 9 bases separating them. CDR3 length: 13 residues. Per germline, CDR1 SEHNR and CDR2 FQNEAQ (reference sequence). CDR3 loop: CASSSGQNNEQFF. Written as DNA, the CDR3 is TGTGCCAGCAGCTCCGGACAGAACAATGAGCAGTTCTTC.

The J gene is TRBJ2-3, the V gene TRBV11-3; TRBD2 matches at 7 bases. Germline V lookup: CDR1 SGHNT, CDR2 YENEEA. V was pared by 5 bases and J by 10 bases, with 6 bases of the junction left unmatched. This CDR3 has 12 residues. The CDR3 coding sequence is TGTGCCAGCAGCGGCGGGAGCACCGCGCAGTATTTT. Protein sequence: CASSGGSTAQYF.

V and J are TRBV30 and TRBJ1-3; 10 nucleotides match TRBD1. This CDR3 is 14 amino acids long. Germline V CDR1 and CDR2: GTSNPN, SVGIG (reference sequence). J lost 0 bases, V lost 5 bases, and 1 base had no gene match. The CDR3 spells CAWGQGVSGNTIYF. Written as DNA, the CDR3 is TGTGCCTGGGGACAGGGGGTCTCTGGAAACACCATATATTTT. Using reference TRBV30 and TRBJ1-3 for the parts outside the CDR3, the full variable domain is SQTIHQWPATLVQPVGSPLSLECTVEGTSNPNLYWYRQAAGRGLQLLFYSVGIGQISSEVPQNLSASRPQDRQFILSSKKLLLSDSGFYLCAWGQGVSGNTIYFGEGSWLTVV.

The sample holds a few counts of this clone. The chain couples TRBV30 to TRBJ1-6, with a possible D match to TRBD1 (6 bases). Germline CDR1 reads GTSNPN; CDR2 reads SVGIG (reference sequence). The CDR3 sequence is 17 residues long. V lost 0 bases to trimming and J lost 8 bases, with 20 bases between them. The DNA of the CDR3 is TGTGCCTGGAGTGTACTCAGGGGCGCAGGGTTTGATTCACCCCTCCACTTT. It yields the protein CAWSVLRGAGFDSPLHF.